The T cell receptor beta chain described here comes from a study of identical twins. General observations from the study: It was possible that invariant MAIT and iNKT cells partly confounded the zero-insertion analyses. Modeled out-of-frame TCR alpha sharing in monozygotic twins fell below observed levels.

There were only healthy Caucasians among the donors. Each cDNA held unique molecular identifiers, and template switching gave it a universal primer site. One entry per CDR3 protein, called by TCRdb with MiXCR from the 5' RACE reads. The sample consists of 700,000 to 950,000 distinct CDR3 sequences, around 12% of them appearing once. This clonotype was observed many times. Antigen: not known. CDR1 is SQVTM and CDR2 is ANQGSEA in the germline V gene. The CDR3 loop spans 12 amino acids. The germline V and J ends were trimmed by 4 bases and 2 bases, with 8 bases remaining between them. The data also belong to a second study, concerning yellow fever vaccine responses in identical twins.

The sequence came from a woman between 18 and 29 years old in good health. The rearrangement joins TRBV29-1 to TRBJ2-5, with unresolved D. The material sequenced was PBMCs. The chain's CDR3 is CSVGRAQETQYF. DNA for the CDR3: TGCAGCGTTGGCAGAGCGCAAGAGACCCAGTACTTC. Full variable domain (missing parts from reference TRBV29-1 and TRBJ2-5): SAVISQKPSRDICQRGTSLTIQCQVDSQVTMMFWYRQQPGQSLTLIATANQGSEATYESGFVIDKFPISRPNLTFSTLTVSNMSPEDSSIYLCSVGRAQETQYFGPGTRLLVL.